This T cell receptor beta chain was documented in a study of blood T cells in healthy people across ages. Overall study findings and caveats: Long-lived donors exceeded aged donors in naive CD4+ cells and diversity.

The CDR3 contains 18 residues. V lost 0 bases and J lost 0, with 15 bases in between. Germline lookup yields CDR1 DFQATT and CDR2 SNEGSKA (reference sequence). Together with a sample-barcoded 5' primer, a J-beta primer mix was included in a second PCR lasting roughly 7 to 11 cycles. Each cDNA molecule carried a tag from a template-switch adaptor that contained 12 random nucleotides. Sequencing of every sample gave 3 million or more CDR3-containing paired-end reads. TCRdb analysed the 5' RACE reads with MiXCR anew, one entry per CDR3 protein. Counted here are 1.5 million to 1.9 million distinct CDR3 sequences, around 40% occurring once; the ten biggest clones make up under 5%. This clonotype was counted only a few times. Its target is unknown.

This receptor was obtained from a woman aged 18-29 years in good health. This rearrangement joins TRBV20-1 to TRBJ1-6; maybe TRBD1 (6 bases). Sequenced sample: blood. CDR3 bases: TGCAGTGCTAGAGATAGGGGGTCTGTGAGCTCCTATAATTCACCCCTCCACTTT. It is translated as CSARDRGSVSSYNSPLHF.